Described below is a single T cell receptor beta chain sequence and its context. Its target is unknown. Presence of unique molecular identifiers characterized the TCR beta cDNA libraries. Between roughly 1 and 10 million T cells gave rise to some 470,000 cDNA molecules. TCRdb re-called the PCR reads through MiXCR, storing one row per CDR3 protein. The data contain approximately 350,000 distinct CDR3 sequences, roughly 35% of them singletons. This sample stems from a study of post-analysis software for immune sequencing data. Study-wide context: Patients had relapsing-remitting, secondary progressive or progressive-relapsing multiple sclerosis; some lacked subtype.

The CDR3 extends over 15 amino acids. Trimming shortened V by 5 bases and J by 7 bases, and 20 bases separated the two germline ends. CDR1 and CDR2 (germline): SGHTA, FQGNSA. Study-wide results and caveats: Roughly 5 TRBV segments (TRBV5-6, TRBV5-1 and TRBV20-1 among them) occurred more frequently in patients than in controls.

The sequenced sample consisted of blood. The origin of this receptor is a girl aged 5-17 years with multiple sclerosis. The V gene is TRBV7-2, the J gene TRBJ2-5; D is unclear. This chain's CDR3 is CASSVTQQAEGTQYF. In DNA form, the CDR3 reads TGTGCCAGCAGCGTTACACAGCAGGCCGAAGGGACCCAGTACTTC.